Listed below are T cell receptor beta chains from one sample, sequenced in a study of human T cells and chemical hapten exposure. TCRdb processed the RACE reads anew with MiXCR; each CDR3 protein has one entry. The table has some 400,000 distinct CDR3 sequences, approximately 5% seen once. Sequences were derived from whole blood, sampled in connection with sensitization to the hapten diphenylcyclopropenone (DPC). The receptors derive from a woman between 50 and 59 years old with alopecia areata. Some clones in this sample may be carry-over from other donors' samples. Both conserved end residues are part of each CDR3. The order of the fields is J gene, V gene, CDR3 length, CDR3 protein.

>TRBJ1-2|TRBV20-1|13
CSARPGQGHGYTF
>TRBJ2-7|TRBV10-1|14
CASSPGTNSYEQYF
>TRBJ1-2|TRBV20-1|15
CSADVFGQGHYGYTF
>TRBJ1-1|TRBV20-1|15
CSARDSARQLTEAFF
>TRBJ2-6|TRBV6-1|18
CASSPDGGSSSGANVLTF
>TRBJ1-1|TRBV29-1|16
CSAAGNLEGKMDEAFF
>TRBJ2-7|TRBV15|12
CATGTASREQYF
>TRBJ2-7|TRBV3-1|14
CASTQGSSTYEQYF
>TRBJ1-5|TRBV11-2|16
CASSLDWRLDNQPQHF
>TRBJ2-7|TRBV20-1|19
CSAATPGLAASLHSYEQYF
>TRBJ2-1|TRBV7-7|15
CASSLGPGAYNEQFF
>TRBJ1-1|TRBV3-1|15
CASSQGQLMNTEAFF
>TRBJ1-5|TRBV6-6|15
CASSYSDRGNQPQHF
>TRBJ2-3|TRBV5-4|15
CASSRITGITDTQYF
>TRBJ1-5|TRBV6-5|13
CASTDGGNQPQHF
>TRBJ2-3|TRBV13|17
CASSQGSTRISTDTQYF
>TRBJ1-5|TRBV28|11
CASSFGGPQHF
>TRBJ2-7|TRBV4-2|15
CASSRLAGDSYEQYF
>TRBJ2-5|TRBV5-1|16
CASSRGGQGRQETQYF
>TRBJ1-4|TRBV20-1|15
CSARGLGRSDEKLFF
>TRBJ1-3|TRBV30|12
CAWKGSGNTIYF
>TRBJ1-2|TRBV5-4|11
CASSLGGPFTF
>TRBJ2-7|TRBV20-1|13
CSAPTLRGDEQYF
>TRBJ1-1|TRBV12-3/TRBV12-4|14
CASSLQGIRAEAFF
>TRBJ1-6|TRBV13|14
CASSPGHSRHGLHF
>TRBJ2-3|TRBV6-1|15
CASRTSVTYTDTQYF
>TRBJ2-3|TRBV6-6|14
CASSHGLATDTQYF
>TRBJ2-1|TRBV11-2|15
CASSLAPDRAGEQFF
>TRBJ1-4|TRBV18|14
CASSPLGLNEKPFF
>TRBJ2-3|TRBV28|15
CASSLGLDSTDTQYF
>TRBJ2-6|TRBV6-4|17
CASTPLLTGTGANVLTF
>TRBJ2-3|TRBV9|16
CASSVESSGGTDTQYF
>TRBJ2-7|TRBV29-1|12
CSVGQGVREQYF
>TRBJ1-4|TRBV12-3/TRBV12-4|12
CASSSQGEKLFF
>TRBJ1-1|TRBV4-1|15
CASSLQGDGDTEAFF
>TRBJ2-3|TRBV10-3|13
CAIGSGVTDTQYF
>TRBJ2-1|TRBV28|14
CASALAGGINEQFF
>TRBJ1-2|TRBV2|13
CASSEVRARGYTF
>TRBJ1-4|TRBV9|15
CASSFRDSINEKLFF
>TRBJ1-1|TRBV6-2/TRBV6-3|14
CASSSPDRGLEAFF
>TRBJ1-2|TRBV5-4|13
CASSRQGGYGYTF
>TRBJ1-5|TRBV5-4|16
CASSPGPGGSNQPQHF
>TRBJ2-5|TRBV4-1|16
CASSQGDPGREETQYF
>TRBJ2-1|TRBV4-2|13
CASSPRLGGEQFF
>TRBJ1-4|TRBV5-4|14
CASSGAGLNEKLFF
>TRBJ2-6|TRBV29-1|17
CSVARALPQSGANVLTF
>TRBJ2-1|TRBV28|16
CASSYPSSGEYNEQFF
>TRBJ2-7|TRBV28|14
CASSLVASKYEQYF
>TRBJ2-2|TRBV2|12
CASRPGTGELFF
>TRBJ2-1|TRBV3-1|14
CASSPRQGRGEQFF
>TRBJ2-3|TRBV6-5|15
CASSMGLAGGDTQYF
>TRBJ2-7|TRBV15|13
CATSTASSYEQYF
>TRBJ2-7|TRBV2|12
CASSQDAYEQYF